This TCR beta chain comes out of a study of cytomegalovirus exposure and HLA in healthy donors. As for the study in general: Across about 400 genotyped donors, roughly 85% landed in the Caucasian-associated ancestry cluster.

On this clone: Its target is not known.

With 60 Vbeta and 13 Jbeta primers, the PCR was carried out. The assay was immunoSEQ multiplex PCR, and TCRdb's table has in-frame clones only and misses some. The sample holds over 150,000 clones, 80% to 85% seen once. The CDR3 has 16 amino acids. The germline gives CDR1 SGHRS, CDR2 YFSETQ. J lost 1 base, V lost 4 bases, and 10 bases had no gene match. General observations from the study: There were some public TCRs occurring in many donors, but most TCR sequences were rare. In an earlier analysis, most TCR beta V segments were productive about 87% or about 30% of the time. By HLA locus, TCR association rates varied in a later analysis, with DRB1 showing the most and HLA-C the fewest.

The source is a male donor in good health and CMV-seronegative. The J gene is TRBJ2-5, the V gene TRBV5-1, with TRBD1 identical over 7 bases. Specimen: PBMCs. CDR3 nucleotides: TGCGCCAGCAGCACGAACCCTACAGGGGTCCAAGAGACCCAGTACTTC. Translating gives CASSTNPTGVQETQYF. The entire variable domain, with the rest obtained from reference TRBV5-1 and TRBJ2-5, is as follows: KAGVTQTPRYLIKTRGQQVTLSCSPISGHRSVSWYQQTPGQGLQFLFEYFSETQRNKGNFPGRFSGRQFSNSRSEMNVSTLELGDSALYLCASSTNPTGVQETQYFGPGTRLLVL.